This TCR beta chain was observed in a study of cytomegalovirus exposure and HLA in healthy donors. Study-level results: Association with HLA alleles at 0.05 false discovery rate was found for around 17,000 TCR beta sequences in a later analysis. The study listed approximately 170 cytomegalovirus-associated TCR beta chains.

PCR used 60 Vbeta primers and 13 Jbeta primers. Clones were read by immunoSEQ multiplex PCR, and TCRdb kept only the in-frame ones, dropping some. This sample yields about 76,000 clones, of which around 79% are seen a single time; more than 2% belongs to the top ten. A word on this clone: Its antigen is still unknown.

V lost 6 bases, J lost 3 bases, and 12 bases lay in between. This CDR3 is 14 amino acids long. Germline loops: CDR1 MNHEY, CDR2 SVGAGI. The receptor comes from a man between 25 and 39 years old in good health and CMV-seronegative. The V gene is TRBV6-5, the J gene TRBJ2-1; possibly TRBD2 for D (5 bases). The specimen was PBMCs. The CDR3 nucleotides are TGTGCCAGCAGCCCCGCCGGGGACTACAATGAGCAGTTCTTC. As protein: CASSPAGDYNEQFF.